The entry below describes one T cell receptor (beta chain). Authors' methods: From reference gene primer amplification, estimates of nucleated cell counts were derived. Sequencing used immunoSEQ multiplex PCR; TCRdb keeps in-frame clones, though not all of them. The V and J calls and clone size come from that table; D and trimming were worked out from the DNA. The data contain fewer than 200,000 clones, about 80% of them seen just once; the ten biggest clones take up roughly 10%. The data originate from a study of blood T cell repertoires in COVID-19. The overall study: In each case, the material was cDNA or gDNA derived from T cells, B-cell-depleted T cells, or PBMCs.

There are 19 residues in the CDR3. Germline V gene data show CDR1 as LGHNA and CDR2 as YSLEER. With 4 bases removed from V and 8 bases from J, the gap between germline ends came to 29 bases. The chain is built from TRBV4-3 and TRBJ1-4, with D perhaps TRBD1 (5 bases). The source is a man in his 70s with active or convalescent COVID-19. The sequencing sample was made of peripheral blood. CDR3 residues: CASSPHSAGPGFGREKLFF. CDR3 sequence (DNA): TGCGCCAGCAGCCCCCATTCCGCGGGACCCGGTTTTGGTAGGGAAAAACTGTTTTTT.